What follows is one T cell receptor (beta chain) and its context. There is no known antigen for this receptor. No base-level quality is on record; no much larger clone is a single base apart. The sample belongs to a study of blood T cell repertoires in COVID-19 (dated by TCRdb to between 2020 and 2021). Regarding the study in general: Samples from collaborators originated in the United States, Italy and Spain and spanned both the acute and convalescent phases of COVID-19. The prospective study material was composed of cDNA or gDNA derived from T cells, B-cell-depleted T cells, or PBMCs. The dataset comprised deeply sampled blood TCRbeta repertoires from subjects exposed to, actively infected with, or recovered from COVID-19. The repertoires were released in a freely available public database intended as a resource for research on the immune response to SARS-CoV-2. The samples were drawn from two sources: the first 160 participants of the ongoing ImmuneRACE study, and 950 to 1,500 subjects contributed by 6 global collaborators. A de-identified subject ID, COVID-19 status, age in years and sex were almost always included in the sample metadata. Where HLA class I and class II types were available, the types were taken from metadata supplied by the sample provider, not from assay-based typing. Here is what the overall study found, with its caveats: The amount of clinical and demographic metadata varied by source and participant and was provided uncurated.

Participants in the prospective study were aged roughly 18 to 100 years, lived in 20 to 30 United States geographic areas, and enrolled through a virtual design. Cohort assignment in the prospective study relied on participant-reported clinical history from a screening survey and a study questionnaire. In the prospective study, whole blood, serum and a nasopharyngeal or oropharyngeal swab were collected from each participant by mobile phlebotomists. Over an approximately 2-month period, participants in the prospective study had the option of providing additional blood draws and questionnaires. Before DNA extraction, blood samples from the prospective study were shipped at room temperature or frozen. TCRbeta CDR3 regions were amplified from genomic DNA by means of the immunoSEQ Assay, a bias-controlled multiplex PCR. Under the source paper's analysis protocol: Within the assay, amplification of reference gene primers was used to estimate how many nucleated cells each sample contained. To quantify the absolute abundance of each unique TCRbeta CDR3 rearrangement, sequence reads were collapsed and filtered. For each sample, productive Simpson clonality was calculated as the square root of Simpson's diversity index over productive rearrangements. TCRdb retrieved this table from immuneACCESS and kept in-frame rearrangements only. Not all clones are present; in checked studies, unresolved V genes account for under half, and no reason is known for the remainder. V and J calls and clone size are copied from that table; D and trimming were computed from the DNA. The sample table records roughly 200,000 clones; about 82% of these occur just once. The top ten hold 5.6% of the sample.

The CDR3 measures 15 amino acids from cysteine to phenylalanine. Left in the record is the CDR3 DNA by itself, 45 bases read in frame from the first base. From the germline V gene, CDR1 is SNHLY and CDR2 is FYNNEI. Clipping removes 5 bases from V and 7 bases from J, with 6 as the unmatched junction base count. The receptor was isolated from a man aged 35-49 years with acute COVID-19. The sample was PBMCs or T cells enriched from blood (not recorded which). The chain couples TRBV2 to TRBJ1-5, with 12 middle bases fitting TRBD1. The base sequence is TGTGCCAGCAGTAGGGACAGGGGGCGCGAACAGCCCCAGCATTTT. It codes for CASSRDRGREQPQHF. The full variable domain, with segments outside the CDR3 supplied by the reference TRBV2 and TRBJ1-5 proteins, appears as EPEVTQTPSHQVTQMGQEVILRCVPISNHLYFYWYRQILGQKVEFLVSFYNNEISEKSEIFDDQFSVERPDGSNFTLKIRSTKLEDSAMYFCASSRDRGREQPQHFGDGTRLSIL.